The sequence of this T cell receptor (beta chain) was determined in a study of cytomegalovirus exposure and HLA in healthy donors. Study results and limitations: Cytomegalovirus-associated status was assigned to about 180 TCR beta chains.

The PCR contained 60 Vbeta and 13 Jbeta primers. Clones were sequenced by immunoSEQ multiplex PCR, and TCRdb holds only the in-frame ones, with some missing. This table has some 77,000 clones, 80% appearing once. Likely unrecorded immune exposures existed in these nominally healthy donors. On this clone: Its antigen is undetermined. The junction departs from germline at one end; a sequencing error may be responsible.

CDR1 and CDR2 from the germline V gene are SGHNT and YYREEE (reference sequence). The CDR3 sequence is 15 residues long. This receptor was identified in a man between 45 and 60 years old in good health and CMV-seropositive. The chain employs TRBV5-4 and TRBJ2-6; TRBD1 might be the D (6 bases). Sequencing input: PBMCs. The CDR3 region has the DNA TGTGCCAGCAGTCGTACAGGGTCTGGGGCCAACGGCCTGACTTTC. Amino acids: CASSRTGSGANGLTF.